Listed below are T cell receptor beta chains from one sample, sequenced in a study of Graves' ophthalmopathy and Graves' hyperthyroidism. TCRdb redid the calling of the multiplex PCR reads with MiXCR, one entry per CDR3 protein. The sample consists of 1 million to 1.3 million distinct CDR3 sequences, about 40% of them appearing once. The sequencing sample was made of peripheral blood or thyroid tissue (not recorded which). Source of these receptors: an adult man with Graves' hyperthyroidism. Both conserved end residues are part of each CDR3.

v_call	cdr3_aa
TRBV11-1	CASSLTFESRKNTEAFF
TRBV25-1	CACSARAGYEQYF
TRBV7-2	CASSLEGTVSGNTIYF
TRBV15	CATSRGRDRNQPQHF
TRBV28	CASSVTTAEAFF
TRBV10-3	CASSFRRNRTRRDTQYF
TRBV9	CASSVATGANSPLHF
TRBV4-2	CASSQGRTGYQETQYF
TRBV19	CASSIALWTEAGQPQHF
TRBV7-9	CASAGTPGGISPLHF
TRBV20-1	CSASRGRSYNSPLHF